This record concerns one T cell receptor beta chain sequence. The data stem from a study of shared clonotypes between healthy human individuals. Deletions cut 4 bases from V and 3 bases from J, with 14 bases between. Germline V lookup: CDR1 LNHDA, CDR2 SQIVND (reference sequence). The CDR3 extends over 15 amino acids. Measured with immunoSEQ multiplex PCR; TCRdb has only the in-frame clones, and not every one. The sample has approximately 350,000 clones, about 96% seen once. The rearrangement links TRBV19 to TRBJ2-3; D possibly corresponds to TRBD2 (6 bases). The sequenced material came from memory CD8+ T cells sorted from blood. Subset in this sample: CD45RO+ cells pooled with CCR7-negative TemRA cells. The receptor was isolated from a man aged 30 to 39 in good health. The CDR3 DNA is TGTGCCAGTAGTAACGGGTGGAGGGGAACAGATACGCAGTATTTT. Amino acids: CASSNGWRGTDTQYF.